The clone carrying this T cell receptor beta chain showed up just a few times. This sample is drawn from a study of T-cell reconstitution after alpha-beta-depleted transplantation in children. TCRbeta library preparation incorporated unique molecular identifiers. MiXCR was run by TCRdb on the PCR reads, yielding one entry per CDR3 protein. The sample lists about 400,000 distinct CDR3 sequences, over 20% seen once, with 3.5% to 4% in the top ten. The junction had 10 bases not matched to a gene; V was cut back by 8 bases and J by 4 bases. This CDR3 comprises 15 residues. Per germline, CDR1 MNHNS and CDR2 SASEGT.

This chain joins TRBV6-1 and TRBJ2-3; 9 nucleotides match TRBD1. This material consisted of PBMCs from the stem cell graft donor, taken from the stem cell graft. This clonotype originated in a human donor who donated a stem cell graft to a child with acute myeloid leukemia. The CDR3 nucleotides read TGTGCCAGCCGAAGGACAGGGGTATTCGCAGATACGCAGTATTTT. This translates into CASRRTGVFADTQYF.